This entry lists 26 T cell receptor beta chains sequenced from one sample in a study of sequential checkpoint blockade in melanoma (dated by TCRdb to the late 2010s). Read against the paper, the sample's treatment or condition label means: randomized to nivolumab then ipilimumab (arm A) or the reverse (arm B). The library was made by the immunoSEQ multiplex PCR assay. TCRdb provides this immuneACCESS table in a form limited to in-frame rearrangements. Some clones are lacking; in checked studies, under half of them reflect an unresolved V gene, and why the rest are absent is not known. Across this sample there are tens of thousands of clones, with 80% to 90% seen only once. The leading ten clones occupy around 10% of the sample. The sequencing used CD8+ T cells sorted from blood (inferred from file names), collected from a patient given nivolumab and ipilimumab in sequence. The receptors originated from a human donor with melanoma.

This clone was observed a handful of times. V gene TRBV5-4 combines with J gene TRBJ2-7; 9 nucleotides match TRBD1. The germline gives CDR1 SGHNT, CDR2 YYREEE (reference sequence). V lost 4 bases and J lost 7; bases outside the gene matches: 18. There are 17 residues in the CDR3. The DNA of the CDR3 is TGTGCCAGCAGCCCCCGTGGCACAGGGGGCAAAGCCTGGGAGCAGTACTTC. This codes for CASSPRGTGGKAWEQYF. Supplemented by reference TRBV5-4 and TRBJ2-7, the full variable domain reads ETGVTQSPTHLIKTRGQQVTLRCSSQSGHNTVSWYQQALGQGPQFIFQYYREEENGRGNFPPRFSGLQFPNYSSELNVNALELDDSALYLCASSPRGTGGKAWEQYFGPGTRLTVT.

In regard to this clone: The same CDR3 also results from other DNA sequences found in this sample. The chain joins TRBV7-9 to TRBJ1-1, with 7 bases aligning to TRBD1. This CDR3 region has 16 residues. V shed 5 bases, J shed 0 bases, and the junction held 9 bases outside the gene matches. Per the germline V gene, CDR1 is SEHNR and CDR2 is FQNEAQ (reference sequence). For the CDR3, the DNA is TGTGCCAGCAGCCCGGGACAGATAGCGATGAACACTGAAGCTTTCTTT. It encodes CASSPGQIAMNTEAFF. Together with reference TRBV7-9 and TRBJ1-1, the CDR3 gives the full variable domain: DTGVSQNPRHKITKRGQNVTFRCDPISEHNRLYWYRQTLGQGPEFLTYFQNEAQLEKSRLLSDRFSAERPKGSFSTLEIQRTEQGDSAMYLCASSPGQIAMNTEAFFGQGTRLTVV.

This chain links TRBV6-6 with TRBJ2-1; tentatively, D is TRBD2 (5 bases). CDR1 and CDR2 from the germline V gene are MNHNY and SVGAGI (reference sequence). The V end lost 2 bases, the J end lost 7 bases, and 15 bases lay between the germline ends. The CDR3 sequence is 15 residues long. CDR3 sequence: CASSYGLTSRNEQFF. The CDR3 region has the DNA TGTGCCAGCAGTTACGGACTTACATCCCGGAATGAGCAGTTCTTC.

This clone was seen only once. The V call is TRBV7-8, the J call TRBJ2-2; D is ambiguous. Trimming removed 2 bases from V and 0 bases from J, with 10 bases in between. This CDR3 contains 16 residues. Germline V CDR1 and CDR2: SGHVS, FQNEAQ. The DNA of the CDR3 is TGTGCCAGCAGCTTATTGGCAGATGCGAACACCGGGGAGCTGTTTTTT. It translates to CASSLLADANTGELFF.

This clone was detected only once. The CDR3 nucleotides are TGTGCCACCAGCAGTCACAGGGGTCGGAGCAATCAGCCCCAGCATTTT. This translates into CATSSHRGRSNQPQHF. The chain combines TRBV15 with TRBJ1-5, with 7 positions matching TRBD1. Germline-derived CDR1 and CDR2 are LNHNV and YYDKDF (reference sequence). The CDR3 totals 16 residues. V lost 3 bases to trimming and J lost 1 base; unmatched junction nucleotides: 6.

The chain carries TRBV2 and TRBJ2-3, with a tentative D call TRBD2 (6 bases). From germline, CDR1 is SNHLY and CDR2 FYNNEI. The length of the CDR3 is 12 residues. The germline V and J ends were trimmed by 6 bases and 7 bases, with 11 bases remaining between them. CDR3 residues: CASRGGMNTQYF. The CDR3 bases are TGTGCCAGCAGGGGAGGTATGAATACGCAGTATTTT.

The rearrangement uses TRBV9 and TRBJ2-1; 9 nucleotides agree with TRBD1. The junction had 1 base not matched to a gene; V was cut back by 3 bases and J by 6 bases. The CDR3 sequence is 13 residues long. Germline values: CDR1 SGDLS, CDR2 YYNGEE. The CDR3 protein is CASSADRGNEQFF. The CDR3 DNA sequence: TGTGCCAGCAGCGCGGACAGGGGCAATGAGCAGTTCTTC.

The V and J genes are TRBV30 and TRBJ1-2, with a tentative D call TRBD1 (6 bases). From germline, CDR1 is GTSNPN and CDR2 SVGIG (reference sequence). The V gene lost 0 bases and the J gene lost 6 bases, with 11 bases spanning the gap. This CDR3 has 13 residues. DNA of the CDR3: TGTGCCTGGAGTGTATGGGACACTGATGGCTACACCTTC. Translated: CAWSVWDTDGYTF.

This chain joins TRBV19 and TRBJ2-7; 9 bases agree with TRBD2. CDR3 size: 14 residues. CDR1 is LNHDA, CDR2 SQIVND, per germline (reference sequence). Losses at the gene ends were 3 bases for V and 4 bases for J; bases not matched to a gene: 4. CDR3 protein: CASSIAGGDYEQYF. In DNA form, the CDR3 reads TGTGCCAGTAGTATTGCGGGGGGGGATTACGAGCAGTACTTC.

This clone has more than one count but fewer than ten. The chain employs TRBV4-1 and TRBJ2-5; 8 nucleotides match TRBD1. The germline gives CDR1 MGHRA, CDR2 YSYEKL. The CDR3 has 15 residues. The V and J ends lost 1 base and 5 bases, in that order; junction bases with no gene match: 6. The CDR3: CASSQGQGLAETQYF. The DNA of the CDR3 is TGCGCCAGCAGCCAAGGACAGGGGCTAGCCGAGACCCAGTACTTC.

The chain combines TRBV28 with TRBJ2-3; 9 bases line up with TRBD2. This CDR3 comprises 16 residues. CDR1 and CDR2 from the germline V gene are MDHEN and SYDVKM. V dropped 2 bases and J dropped 5; count of bases not matched to a gene: 8. CDR3: CASSLNPSGIVDTQYF. For the CDR3, the DNA is TGTGCCAGCAGTTTAAACCCTAGCGGGATAGTAGATACGCAGTATTTT.

This chain connects TRBV5-6 to TRBJ2-1; 11 nucleotides agree with TRBD1. The CDR3 runs to 13 residues. The trim removed 6 bases at V and 7 bases at J, leaving 3 bases unmatched. The germline V gene has CDR1 SGHDT and CDR2 YYEEEE. The CDR3 here is CASIWDRGNEQFF. The CDR3 coding sequence is TGTGCCAGCATCTGGGACAGGGGGAATGAGCAGTTCTTC. Supplemented by reference TRBV5-6 and TRBJ2-1, the full variable domain reads DAGVTQSPTHLIKTRGQQVTLRCSPKSGHDTVSWYQQALGQGPQFIFQYYEEEERQRGNFPDRFSGHQFPNYSSELNVNALLLGDSALYLCASIWDRGNEQFFGPGTRLTVL.

This rearrangement joins TRBV7-9 to TRBJ1-2, with 9 positions matching TRBD1. With 1 base clipped from V and 3 bases from J, the junction kept 9 bases outside the gene matches. Germline CDR1 reads SEHNR; CDR2 reads FQNEAQ (reference sequence). The CDR3 spans 17 residues. CDR3 nucleotides: TGTGCCAGCAGCTTAGGAAGGGGACAGGGCCATGACTATGGCTACACCTTC. Protein: CASSLGRGQGHDYGYTF.

The J gene is TRBJ1-3, the V gene TRBV19; the D is unclear. V was clipped by 7 bases and J by 3 bases, with 4 bases between them. The CDR3 extends over 11 amino acids. Germline CDR1 and CDR2: LNHDA and SQIVND (reference sequence). Here the CDR3 DNA reads TGTGCCAGTACAAATGGAAACACCATATATTTT. Protein sequence: CASTNGNTIYF.

The chain carries TRBV5-6 and TRBJ2-7; possibly TRBD1 for D (6 bases). The germline V gene has CDR1 SGHDT and CDR2 YYEEEE. Trimming pared 4 bases from V and 5 bases from J, leaving 19 bases between. This CDR3 spans 15 amino acids. As DNA, the CDR3 is TGTGCCAGCAGCATCTACAACAGGGCTGGGAACGAGCAGTACTTC. This codes for CASSIYNRAGNEQYF.

The chain carries TRBV11-2 and TRBJ2-3; the D gene is possibly TRBD2 (6 bases). This CDR3 is 17 amino acids long. The germline CDR1 and CDR2 sequences are SGHAT and FQNNGV. V was trimmed by 2 bases and J by 1 base, leaving 16 bases between them. The CDR3 protein is CASSLSPRPGGTDTQYF. The CDR3 DNA follows: TGTGCCAGCAGCTTATCCCCCCGTCCGGGGGGCACAGATACGCAGTATTTT.

The CDR3 is CASSLGLAEGNEQFF. CDR3 sequence (DNA): TGTGCCAGCAGTTTAGGACTAGCGGAAGGAAATGAGCAGTTCTTC. V is TRBV28 and J is TRBJ2-1, with 10 bases identical to TRBD2. This CDR3 has 15 amino acids. Per germline, CDR1 MDHEN and CDR2 SYDVKM. V lost 2 bases to trimming and J lost 7 bases; unmatched junction nucleotides: 5.

The J gene is TRBJ2-6, the V gene TRBV7-9, with a tentative D call TRBD2 (5 bases). Trimming took off 2 bases at V and 2 bases at J, with 16 bases between the two ends. CDR3 size: 18 residues. CDR1 and CDR2 (germline): SEHNR, FQNEAQ (reference sequence). Here the CDR3 reads CASSLPWTASPGANVLTF. CDR3 bases: TGTGCCAGCAGCTTACCCTGGACTGCTAGCCCTGGGGCCAACGTCCTGACTTTC.

V gene TRBV7-6 combines with J gene TRBJ2-7; D uncertain. The V end was cut by 5 bases, the J end by 0 bases, with 11 bases between. Per germline, CDR1 SGHVS and CDR2 FNYEAQ. The CDR3 is made up of 14 amino acids. Here the CDR3 reads CASSPLVSSYEQYF. CDR3 DNA: TGTGCCAGCAGCCCGTTGGTGAGCTCCTACGAGCAGTACTTC.

This chain links TRBV7-8 with TRBJ2-7, with TRBD1 matching over 8 bases. Per the germline V gene, CDR1 is SGHVS and CDR2 is FQNEAQ. The CDR3 is 14 residues long. Trimming removed 1 base from V and 5 bases from J; junction bases left unmatched: 4. CDR3 in amino acids: CASSLVGQVDEQYF. The CDR3 region has the DNA TGTGCCAGCAGCTTAGTGGGACAGGTGGACGAGCAGTACTTC. The whole variable domain, remainder taken from reference TRBV7-8 and TRBJ2-7, is GAGVSQSPRYKVAKRGQDVALRCDPISGHVSLFWYQQALGQGPEFLTYFQNEAQLDKSGLPSDRFFAERPEGSVSTLKIQRTQQEDSAVYLCASSLVGQVDEQYFGPGTRLTVT.

V usage is TRBV19 and J usage is TRBJ2-1; D perhaps matches TRBD2 (5 bases). Germline V gene data show CDR1 as LNHDA and CDR2 as SQIVND (reference sequence). The CDR3 runs to 15 residues. Trimming cost V 3 bases and J 7 bases, with 16 bases left between them. As DNA, the CDR3 is TGTGCCAGTAGTATTTTTTTCCCGGGATGGAATGAGCAGTTCTTC. The encoded protein is CASSIFFPGWNEQFF.

The V gene is TRBV21-1, the J gene TRBJ2-2; the table's D call, TRBD1, was not checked against the DNA. TRBV21-1 counts as a pseudogene. The CDR3 spans 19 residues. CDR3 DNA sequence: TGTGCCAGCGGTACTACTACAGGGGGCGAACAAAGGCGGACCGGGGAGCTGTTTTTT. Residues: CASGTTTGGEQRRTGELFF.

This chain links TRBV5-1 with TRBJ2-7; D is possibly TRBD2 (7 bases). CDR3 size: 13 residues. Between the trimmed V and J ends, which lost 3 bases and 5 bases, there was a span of 12 bases. The germline V gene has CDR1 SGHRS and CDR2 YFSETQ. The CDR3 bases are TGCGCCAGCAGCTGGGGGGGCGGGGACGAGCAGTACTTC. Amino acids: CASSWGGGDEQYF.

CDR3 sequence reads: CASRDRGSNQPQHF. DNA for the CDR3: TGTGCCAGCAGGGACAGAGGGAGCAATCAGCCCCAGCATTTT. The rearrangement links TRBV2 to TRBJ1-5; maybe TRBD1 (6 bases). This CDR3 has 14 amino acids. The V gene's germline CDR1 is SNHLY and CDR2 FYNNEI. Trimming shortened V by 6 bases and J by 1 base, and 10 bases separated the two germline ends.

V is TRBV5-8 and J is TRBJ2-1, with TRBD1 matching 9 bases. V was pared by 6 bases and J by 12 bases, with 19 bases of the junction left unmatched. Germline V gene sequence: CDR1 SGHTS, CDR2 YDEGEE. CDR3 length: 16 residues. CDR3 DNA: TGTGCCAGCAACAATCCCGGACAGGGGTTAGAGGTTGGGCAGTTCTTC. Its translation: CASNNPGQGLEVGQFF.

This clone is medium-sized (0.01 to 0.1%) in the sample. J is TRBJ2-3 and V is TRBV4-3, with 8 bases that match TRBD1. This CDR3 spans 16 amino acids. Trimming removed 0 bases from V and 1 base from J; junction bases left unmatched: 3. Germline CDR1 reads LGHNA; CDR2 reads YSLEER. The CDR3 protein is CASSQDPGQGTDTQYF. The CDR3, as DNA: TGCGCCAGCAGCCAAGACCCGGGACAGGGCACAGATACGCAGTATTTT.